This T cell receptor (beta chain) was sequenced in a study of T cell responses to AZD1222 COVID-19 vaccine. The CDR3 is 15 amino acids. Trimming pared 3 bases from V and 9 bases from J, leaving 19 bases between. The V gene's germline CDR1 is KGHSH and CDR2 LQKENI. Profiling relied on immunoSEQ multiplex PCR, and the TCRdb table lists in-frame clones only, not all of them. The sample includes some 110,000 clones, approximately 86% of them seen just once. The TCR comes from an adult who received the MenACWY meningococcal vaccine as a control. This sample comprised peripheral blood, obtained 28 days after the second dose of the MenACWY control vaccine. This chain connects TRBV18 to TRBJ2-3; the D gene could be TRBD1 or TRBD2 (5 bases each). The CDR3 reads CASSPPGTPPQTQYF. Here the CDR3 DNA reads TGTGCCAGCTCACCCCCCGGGACCCCGCCGCAGACGCAGTATTTT.